The 18 T cell receptor beta chains below all came from one sample that was sequenced in a study of blood T cell repertoires in COVID-19. Clones were read by immunoSEQ multiplex PCR, and TCRdb kept only the in-frame ones, dropping some. The sample yields around 150,000 clones, about 80% seen once. The sequencing sample was made of peripheral blood. These receptors all come from an older man with acute or convalescent COVID-19.

V gene TRBV5-1 combines with J gene TRBJ1-4; TRBD1 agrees at 9 bases. Germline V gene sequence: CDR1 SGHRS, CDR2 YFSETQ. After removal of 4 bases from V and 4 bases from J, the junction contained 2 bases not matched to a gene. The CDR3 is made up of 14 amino acids. The chain's CDR3 is CASSPGQGNEKLFF. Here the CDR3 DNA reads TGCGCCAGCAGCCCGGGACAGGGTAATGAAAAACTGTTTTTT.

The V call is TRBV28, the J call TRBJ1-4, with D possibly TRBD1 on 6 matching bases. Germline loops: CDR1 MDHEN, CDR2 SYDVKM. The CDR3 consists of 14 residues. V lost 10 bases and J lost 4, with 16 bases in between. The CDR3 coding sequence is TGTGCCACTCAGGGGTTCTTTAATAATGAAAAACTGTTTTTT. Residues: CATQGFFNNEKLFF. Drawing the rest from reference TRBV28 and TRBJ1-4, the complete variable domain is DVKVTQSSRYLVKRTGEKVFLECVQDMDHENMFWYRQDPGLGLRLIYFSYDVKMKEKGDIPEGYSVSREKKERFSLILESASTNQTSMYLCATQGFFNNEKLFFGSGTQLSVL.

The chain joins TRBV7-2 to TRBJ2-7, with D possibly matching TRBD2 (6 bases). This CDR3 contains 19 residues. Germline lookup yields CDR1 SGHTA and CDR2 FQGNSA. V shed 1 base and J shed 0 bases, with 22 bases lying between them. The CDR3 sequence: CASSLEGLSGRDISYEQYF. The CDR3 nucleotides are TGTGCCAGCAGCTTAGAAGGGCTCAGCGGGCGAGACATCTCCTACGAGCAGTACTTC.

The sample holds one count of this clone. The chain joins TRBV28 to TRBJ2-2; tentatively, D is TRBD1 (5 bases). V gave up 11 bases and J gave up 7 bases, with 17 bases separating them. The germline V gene encodes CDR1 MDHEN and CDR2 SYDVKM. The CDR3 is 13 residues long. CDR3 amino acids: CASSGHLIGELFF. CDR3 in DNA: TGTGCCTCGTCCGGACATTTGATCGGGGAGCTGTTTTTT.

The chain recombines TRBV5-4 with TRBJ2-2, with D hard to call. The ends were cut back, 0 bases at V and 6 bases at J, with 6 bases in the middle. CDR1 is SGHNT and CDR2 is YYREEE in the germline V gene (reference sequence). The CDR3 has 13 amino acids. In DNA form, the CDR3 reads TGTGCCAGCAGCTTGGGGCAGGCCGGGGAGCTGTTTTTT. Protein product: CASSLGQAGELFF.

This rearrangement joins TRBV19 to TRBJ1-6; D gene unclear. Looked up from germline, CDR1 is LNHDA and CDR2 is SQIVND (reference sequence). The CDR3 loop spans 18 amino acids. V lost 5 bases and J 0 bases, leaving 17 bases between the germline ends. CDR3 protein: CASSGVAGSLSYNSPLHF. CDR3 coding DNA: TGTGCCAGTAGTGGAGTGGCCGGGAGCCTCTCCTATAATTCACCCCTCCACTTT.

This clone was seen a few times. The V and J genes are TRBV5-1 and TRBJ2-1; the match to TRBD1 covers 9 bases. The ends lost 7 bases at V and 2 bases at J; junction bases unmatched: 4. The CDR3 runs to 14 residues. Germline V gene data show CDR1 as SGHRS and CDR2 as YFSETQ. This CDR3 is CASHRDRAYNEQFF. The CDR3 bases are TGCGCCAGCCACCGGGACAGGGCCTACAATGAGCAGTTCTTC.

The CDR3 is CASSVGVQQTNEKLFF. The CDR3 bases are TGTGCCAGCAGCGTAGGAGTTCAACAGACTAATGAAAAACTGTTTTTT. The J gene is TRBJ1-4, the V gene TRBV9; no reliable D call. Germline V gene sequence: CDR1 SGDLS, CDR2 YYNGEE. This CDR3 contains 16 residues. V lost 0 bases and J lost 2, with 11 bases in between.

The table lists this clone with a count of one. V usage is TRBV9 and J usage is TRBJ2-1; weak D call: TRBD2 (6 bases). From germline, CDR1 is SGDLS and CDR2 YYNGEE. This CDR3 is built from 17 residues. Trimming took 0 bases from V and 10 from J, leaving 23 bases between them. The CDR3 region is CASSVGHGAGGRVEQFF. In DNA form, the CDR3 reads TGTGCCAGCAGCGTAGGACATGGGGCCGGGGGAAGGGTAGAGCAGTTCTTC.

As DNA, the CDR3 is TGTGCCAGCAGCCAAAGCCGGACAGGACCTCCCCTCCACTTT. Translation gives CASSQSRTGPPLHF. This rearrangement joins TRBV3-1 (or the pseudogene TRBV3-2) to TRBJ1-6; 7 bases match TRBD1. There are 14 residues in the CDR3. Germline CDR1 LGHDT, CDR2 YNNKEL (reference sequence). Trimming cost V 2 bases and J 13 bases; bases outside gene matches: 8.

The rearrangement uses TRBV30 and TRBJ2-5; D is undetermined. V was cut by 0 bases and J by 3 bases, with 5 bases left in between. The CDR3 length is 12 residues. Germline V gives CDR1 GTSNPN, CDR2 SVGIG (reference sequence). The CDR3 bases are TGTGCCTGGAGTGTACAGAAAGAGACCCAGTACTTC. It encodes CAWSVQKETQYF.

In DNA form, the CDR3 reads TGTGCCAGCAGAAGGACAGGGTTGGATCAGCCCCAGCATTTT. It encodes CASRRTGLDQPQHF. The rearrangement links TRBV7-2 to TRBJ1-5, with 8 bases matching TRBD1. Germline CDR1 SGHTA, CDR2 FQGNSA. The CDR3 consists of 14 residues. Trimming removed 6 bases from V and 5 bases from J; junction bases left unmatched: 6.

The CDR3, as DNA: TGTGCCAGTACCACAGGGTCCTCTGGAAACACCATATATTTT. This translates into CASTTGSSGNTIYF. This chain uses TRBV19 with TRBJ1-3; tentative D call: TRBD1 (6 bases). The CDR3 spans 14 residues. CDR1 and CDR2 from the germline V gene are LNHDA and SQIVND (reference sequence). The V end lost 7 bases, the J end lost 0 bases, and 10 bases lay between the germline ends.

This clone appeared a few times. The chain is built from TRBV7-3 and TRBJ1-1, with a weak D call TRBD1 (6 bases). Trimming left V 5 bases short and J 5 bases short, with 15 bases between. The length of the CDR3 is 14 residues. The germline CDR1 and CDR2 sequences are SGHTA and FQGTGA. The CDR3 nucleotides read TGTGCCAGCAGCCCCCGTGGGGGCCGGACTGAAGCTTTCTTT. Translating gives CASSPRGGRTEAFF. Full variable domain (missing parts from reference TRBV7-3 and TRBJ1-1): GAGVSQTPSNKVTEKGKYVELRCDPISGHTALYWYRQSLGQGPEFLIYFQGTGAADDSGLPNDRFFAVRPEGSVSTLKIQRTERGDSAVYLCASSPRGGRTEAFFGQGTRLTVV.

The chain's CDR3 is CASSSPSSRGELFF. DNA for the CDR3: TGTGCCAGCAGTTCCCCCTCCTCTCGCGGGGAGCTGTTTTTT. The gene calls are TRBV28 and TRBJ2-2; no definite D call. From germline, CDR1 is MDHEN and CDR2 SYDVKM. Trimming removed 4 bases from V and 7 bases from J, with 13 bases in between. This CDR3 has 14 residues.

This sequence joins TRBV7-9 and TRBJ1-4, with D uncertain. In germline, CDR1 is SEHNR, CDR2 FQNEAQ (reference sequence). The CDR3 spans 14 residues. Trimming took 4 bases from V and 0 from J, leaving 6 bases between them. CDR3 region: CASSYSPTNEKLFF. The CDR3, as DNA: TGTGCCAGCAGCTACAGCCCAACTAATGAAAAACTGTTTTTT.

This sequence joins TRBV20-1 and TRBJ1-1, with D possibly being TRBD1 (6 bases). V was pared by 3 bases and J by 7 bases, with 9 bases between. This CDR3 contains 11 residues. CDR1 and CDR2 (germline): DFQATT, SNEGSKA (reference sequence). CDR3 DNA: TGCAGTGCTAGCACCAGGGGTGAAGCTTTCTTT. This translates into CSASTRGEAFF.

This clone has a handful of counts. For the CDR3, the DNA is TGTGCCAGCAGCTTGGTAGGACAGGTGAGTCAGCCCCAGCATTTT. This gives the protein CASSLVGQVSQPQHF. The rearrangement uses TRBV5-8 and TRBJ1-5; 7 bases line up with TRBD1. The CDR3 has 15 residues. Germline V gene data show CDR1 as SGHTS and CDR2 as YDEGEE. Trimming cost V 0 bases and J 6 bases; bases outside gene matches: 6.